The 7 T cell receptor beta chains given below trace back to one sample, sequenced in a study of cytomegalovirus exposure and HLA in healthy donors. Primers for the PCR totalled 60 Vbeta and 13 Jbeta. TCRdb's copy holds only in-frame clones and misses some; the assay was immunoSEQ multiplex PCR. Of 95,000 to 150,000 clones listed, roughly 80% are singletons. Sequenced material: PBMCs. The source of these receptors is a man aged 30 to 39 in good health and CMV-seronegative.

This chain connects TRBV19 to TRBJ2-1; 8 nucleotides agree with TRBD1. This CDR3 has 16 amino acids. The junction had 11 bases not matched to a gene; V was cut back by 6 bases and J by 4 bases. CDR1 is LNHDA and CDR2 is SQIVND in the germline V gene (reference sequence). This CDR3 reads CASRTPDRTGYNEQFF. CDR3 DNA sequence: TGTGCCAGTAGAACCCCCGACAGGACAGGGTACAATGAGCAGTTCTTC.

The chain combines TRBV5-6 with TRBJ1-6; 9 bases match TRBD1. J gave up 6 bases and V 4 bases, and 5 bases lay outside the gene matches. The CDR3 is 15 amino acids. In germline, CDR1 is SGHDT, CDR2 YYEEEE. The CDR3 DNA sequence: TGTGCCAGCAGCCTCCGGGACAGGGCTAATTCACCCCTCCACTTT. Amino acid sequence: CASSLRDRANSPLHF. Together with reference TRBV5-6 and TRBJ1-6, the CDR3 gives the full variable domain: DAGVTQSPTHLIKTRGQQVTLRCSPKSGHDTVSWYQQALGQGPQFIFQYYEEEERQRGNFPDRFSGHQFPNYSSELNVNALLLGDSALYLCASSLRDRANSPLHFGNGTRLTVT.

The V call is TRBV6-6, the J call TRBJ1-2, with D unresolved. The CDR3 has 13 residues. CDR1 is MNHNY and CDR2 is SVGAGI in the germline V gene (reference sequence). Trimming left V 2 bases short and J 5 bases short, with 9 bases between. CDR3 protein: CASSYEQIYGYTF. CDR3 DNA: TGTGCCAGCAGTTACGAACAGATTTATGGCTACACCTTC.

This clone was observed a few times. The CDR3 coding sequence is TGTGCCAGCAGCCTGGGACAACATAGCACAGATACGCAGTATTTT. This sequence encodes CASSLGQHSTDTQYF. The chain uses TRBV5-4 and TRBJ2-3, with D possibly TRBD1 on 6 matching bases. Germline-derived CDR1 and CDR2 are SGHNT and YYREEE (reference sequence). There are 15 residues in the CDR3. V dropped 4 bases and J dropped 0 bases, with 12 bases sitting between them.

The chain recombines TRBV27 with TRBJ1-2; the match to TRBD1 covers 9 bases. This CDR3 is 14 amino acids long. Losses at the gene ends were 5 bases for V and 6 bases for J; bases not matched to a gene: 7. From germline, CDR1 is MNHEY and CDR2 SMNVEV (reference sequence). In nucleotides, the CDR3 is TGTGCCAGCAGTGGCCTGGGGACAGGGAATGGCTACACCTTC. Translated: CASSGLGTGNGYTF.

V gene TRBV5-1 combines with J gene TRBJ2-5; TRBD1 agrees at 7 bases. This CDR3 contains 14 residues. The V gene's germline CDR1 is SGHRS and CDR2 YFSETQ. The junction had 7 bases not matched to a gene; V was cut back by 4 bases and J by 4 bases. The CDR3 DNA reads as TGCGCCAGCAGCCCGAGACAGGGAGTAGAGACCCAGTACTTC. Protein: CASSPRQGVETQYF.

This rearrangement joins TRBV6-6 to TRBJ2-7; 12 bases map to TRBD2. The CDR3 sequence is 16 residues long. Germline V CDR1 and CDR2: MNHNY, SVGAGI (reference sequence). J gave up 1 base and V 4 bases, and 5 bases lay outside the gene matches. This CDR3 reads CASSSTSGGLSYEQYF. CDR3 nucleotide sequence: TGTGCCAGCAGTTCGACTAGCGGGGGCCTTTCCTACGAGCAGTACTTC.